One sample yielded the 5 T cell receptor beta chains listed below, sequenced in a study of blood T cells in healthy people across ages. With a J-beta primer mix and a sample-barcoded 5' primer, a second PCR ran 7 to 11 cycles. TCRdb fed the 5' RACE reads into MiXCR, producing one record per CDR3 protein. The sample consists of around 1.5 million distinct CDR3 sequences, 40% to 50% of them appearing once. Sequenced input: blood. The receptors shown here come from a woman aged 18-30 years in good health.

The V gene is TRBV9, the J gene TRBJ2-5; D is undetermined. The length of the CDR3 is 17 residues. The V gene's germline CDR1 is SGDLS and CDR2 YYNGEE. Trimming cost V 0 bases and J 2 bases, with 17 bases left between them. CDR3 amino acids: CASSVDGSAGPQETQYF. CDR3 sequence (DNA): TGTGCCAGCAGCGTAGATGGCAGCGCCGGACCACAAGAGACCCAGTACTTC.

This clonotype was observed a handful of times. V is TRBV12-3 or TRBV12-4 and J is TRBJ2-7, with a weak D call TRBD1 (5 bases). V gave up 6 bases and J gave up 6 bases, with 12 bases separating them. The CDR3 runs to 12 residues. CDR3 sequence (DNA): TGTGCCAGCAGCACAAGCAGGGCCGAGCAGTACTTC. Translated, it gives CASSTSRAEQYF.

This clonotype was detected a few times. V gene TRBV10-3 combines with J gene TRBJ2-1; 12 bases fit TRBD2. Germline lookup yields CDR1 ENHRY and CDR2 SYGVKD. This CDR3 spans 15 amino acids. The V gene end was trimmed by 7 bases and the J gene end by 4 bases; junction bases not matched to a gene: 5. CDR3 residues: CAITSGGAVYNEQFF. As DNA, the CDR3 is TGTGCCATCACTAGCGGGGGGGCGGTTTACAATGAGCAGTTCTTC.

The genes are TRBV4-1 and TRBJ1-2; D is ambiguous. The germline V and J ends were trimmed by 0 bases and 4 bases, with 6 bases remaining between them. This CDR3 is built from 13 residues. Germline CDR1 reads MGHRA; CDR2 reads YSYEKL. The CDR3 sequence: CASSQEFSYGYTF. Here the CDR3 DNA reads TGCGCCAGCAGCCAAGAGTTCAGCTATGGCTACACCTTC.

This clonotype was counted a few times. The J gene is TRBJ2-7, the V gene TRBV2; TRBD1 matches at 9 bases. Germline V gene lookup returns CDR1 SNHLY and CDR2 FYNNEI. V was pared by 6 bases and J by 2 bases, with 5 bases of the junction left unmatched. The CDR3 spans 14 residues. The CDR3 sequence is CASRAGQGTYEQYF. CDR3 sequence (DNA): TGTGCCAGCAGGGCGGGACAGGGTACCTACGAGCAGTACTTC.